The present T cell receptor (beta chain) was sequenced within a study of blood T cell repertoires in COVID-19. V was pared by 4 bases and J by 6 bases, with 14 bases of the junction left unmatched. Germline V CDR1 and CDR2: SNHLY, FYNNEI. The CDR3 consists of 17 residues. In the authors' workflow: Amplification of reference gene primers was used by the study to estimate nucleated cell counts. The data were produced by immunoSEQ multiplex PCR, yet TCRdb's version contains in-frame clones alone and is incomplete. D and trimming were read from the DNA, whereas the V and J calls and clone size are those reported in that table. The sample contains over 30,000 clones, 75% of which appear only once.

Sequencing was performed on peripheral blood. The clonotype originates from a man older than 75 with active or convalescent COVID-19. V is TRBV2 and J is TRBJ2-1, with 8 bases aligning to TRBD1. As DNA, the CDR3 is TGTGCCAGCAGTGTGGATAAACAGGGGGATCCCCGCAATGAGCAGTTCTTC. Translated: CASSVDKQGDPRNEQFF.